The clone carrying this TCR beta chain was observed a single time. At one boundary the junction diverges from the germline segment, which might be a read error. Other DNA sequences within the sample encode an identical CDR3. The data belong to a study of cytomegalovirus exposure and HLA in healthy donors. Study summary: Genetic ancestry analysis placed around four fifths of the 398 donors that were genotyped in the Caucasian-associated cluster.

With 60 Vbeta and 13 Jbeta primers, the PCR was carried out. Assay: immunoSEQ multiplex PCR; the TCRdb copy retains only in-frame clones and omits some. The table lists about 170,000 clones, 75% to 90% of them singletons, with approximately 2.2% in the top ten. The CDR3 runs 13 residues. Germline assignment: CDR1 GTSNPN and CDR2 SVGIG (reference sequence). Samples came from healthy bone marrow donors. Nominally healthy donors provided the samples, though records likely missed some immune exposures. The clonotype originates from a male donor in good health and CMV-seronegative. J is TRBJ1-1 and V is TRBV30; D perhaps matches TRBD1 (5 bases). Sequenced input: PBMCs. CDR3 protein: CAWSVLTDAEAFF. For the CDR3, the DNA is TGTGCCTGGAGTGTACTGACAGACGCTGAGGCTTTCTTT.